These 5 T cell receptor beta chains originate from one sample sequenced in a study of human T cells and chemical hapten exposure. TCRdb redid the calling of the RACE reads with MiXCR, one entry per CDR3 protein. The data show tens of thousands of distinct CDR3 sequences, over 8% seen once. Sample time point: pre-sensitization, week 0. Treatment specified: therapeutic diphenylcyclopropenone sensitization with weekly scalp DPC. The starting material was whole blood, obtained in connection with sensitization to the hapten diphenylcyclopropenone (DPC). These receptors all stem from a woman in her 40s with alopecia areata. Some clones in this sample may be carry-over from other donors' samples.

The chain's CDR3 is CASSPRLAGGSPEYTGELFF. CDR3 coding DNA: TGTGCCAGCAGCCCGAGACTAGCGGGGGGATCCCCCGAGTATACCGGGGAGCTGTTTTTT. The V call is TRBV9, the J call TRBJ2-2; TRBD2 matches at 13 bases. Germline CDR1 and CDR2: SGDLS and YYNGEE. The CDR3 sequence is 20 residues long. Trimming cost V 4 bases and J 5 bases; bases outside gene matches: 17.

The chain carries TRBV7-2 and TRBJ2-1; the D gene is possibly TRBD1 (5 bases). Germline CDR1 reads SGHTA; CDR2 reads FQGNSA. Trimming stripped 5 bases from V and 8 bases from J, with 19 bases between. This CDR3 spans 15 amino acids. This chain's CDR3 is CASSPRRPQGDEQFF. As DNA, the CDR3 is TGTGCCAGCAGCCCTCGAAGGCCCCAGGGCGATGAGCAGTTCTTC.

The table lists this clonotype with many counts. The chain is built from TRBV19 and TRBJ1-4, with D perhaps TRBD1 (5 bases). CDR1 and CDR2 from the germline V gene are LNHDA and SQIVND (reference sequence). Trimming removed 9 bases at V and 0 bases at J, with 14 bases between. The CDR3 has 15 amino acids. In nucleotides, the CDR3 is TGTGCCAGCCGCCGGGACTCTGCAACTAATGAAAAACTGTTTTTT. Translating gives CASRRDSATNEKLFF.

This clonotype was observed at least ten times. The V gene is TRBV4-1, the J gene TRBJ1-1; D unresolved. Trimming took off 0 bases at V and 6 bases at J, with 11 bases between the two ends. The germline CDR1 and CDR2 sequences are MGHRA and YSYEKL. The CDR3 sequence is 14 residues long. The CDR3 here is CASSQEFGPSEAFF. The CDR3 DNA reads TGCGCCAGCAGCCAAGAGTTTGGACCTTCTGAAGCTTTCTTT.

This clonotype was detected a few times. The chain has TRBV6-4 and TRBJ2-2; D gene unclear. Germline V CDR1 and CDR2: MRHNA, SNTAGT. This CDR3 is 13 amino acids long. V lost 3 bases and J 3 bases, leaving 5 bases between the germline ends. The CDR3 reads CASSEDHTGELFF. As DNA, the CDR3 is TGTGCCAGCAGTGAGGATCACACCGGGGAGCTGTTTTTT.